The 9 T cell receptor beta chains below come from one sample, sequenced in a study of shared clonotypes between healthy human individuals. Positively selected for CCR7, the CD45RO-negative cells used as naive CD8 cells excluded terminally differentiated effector memory CD45RA+ cells. Profiled with immunoSEQ multiplex PCR; TCRdb holds only in-frame clones, not every one. The repertoire includes about 1,800,000 clones, 85% to 95% of them detected once, and around 1.2% sits in the top ten. Source material: naive CD8+ T cells sorted from blood. The source of these receptors is a man aged 18 to 30 in good health.

The V and J genes are TRBV13 and TRBJ2-1; the D gene could be TRBD1 or TRBD2 (5 bases each). The CDR3 loop spans 13 amino acids. The V and J ends lost 3 bases and 5 bases respectively, with 8 bases between them. The germline gives CDR1 PRHDT, CDR2 FYEKMQ (reference sequence). CDR3 amino acids: CASSFRDHNEQFF. The CDR3 nucleotides read TGTGCCAGCAGCTTCCGGGACCACAATGAGCAGTTCTTC.

CDR3 nucleotides: TGTGCCAGCAGTTCTACTTCAGAGGTGGGGGGGAACACTGAAGCTTTCTTT. It is translated as CASSSTSEVGGNTEAFF. This chain joins TRBV28 and TRBJ1-1, with D possibly being TRBD1 (5 bases). The CDR3 loop spans 17 amino acids. Trimming removed 4 bases at V and 1 base at J, with 19 bases between. Germline V CDR1 and CDR2: MDHEN, SYDVKM.

The J gene is TRBJ1-4, the V gene TRBV7-9; no reliable D call. Trimming stripped 4 bases from V and 7 bases from J, with 16 bases between. Germline assignment: CDR1 SEHNR and CDR2 FQNEAQ (reference sequence). This CDR3 has 15 residues. The CDR3 here is CASSSKPVLGEKLFF. CDR3 DNA: TGTGCCAGCAGCTCGAAACCAGTGCTCGGTGAAAAACTGTTTTTT.

J is TRBJ2-3 and V is TRBV5-8; D unclear. This CDR3 has 16 residues. Per germline, CDR1 SGHTS and CDR2 YDEGEE. Deletions cut 0 bases from V and 2 bases from J, with 13 bases between. Written as DNA, the CDR3 is TGTGCCAGCAGCTTGGCCCACAGCTTCTTCACAGATACGCAGTATTTT. It codes for CASSLAHSFFTDTQYF.

A word on this clone: Other DNA sequences from this sample encode an identical CDR3 as well. V gene TRBV4-1 combines with J gene TRBJ2-7; TRBD1 matches 8 bases. Germline V lookup: CDR1 MGHRA, CDR2 YSYEKL. The ends lost 1 base at V and 1 base at J; junction bases unmatched: 3. The CDR3 loop spans 15 amino acids. The CDR3 DNA reads as TGCGCCAGCAGCCAAGCAGGGACAGGTTCCTACGAGCAGTACTTC. Residues: CASSQAGTGSYEQYF.

The chain is built from TRBV14 and TRBJ1-1, with a possible D match to TRBD1 (6 bases). The germline V gene has CDR1 SGHDN and CDR2 FVKESK. The V and J ends lost 1 base and 1 base respectively, with 16 bases between them. CDR3 length equals 17 residues. The CDR3 DNA reads as TGTGCCAGCAGCCAAGTTTGGGACACAATCTGGAACACTGAAGCTTTCTTT. Its protein is CASSQVWDTIWNTEAFF.

The chain carries TRBV19 and TRBJ2-7; D may correspond to TRBD1 or TRBD2 (5 bases each). This CDR3 spans 13 amino acids. Germline-derived CDR1 and CDR2 are LNHDA and SQIVND (reference sequence). V lost 5 bases to trimming and J lost 4 bases, with 12 bases between them. The CDR3 sequence is CASSLGAPYEQYF. Written as DNA, the CDR3 is TGTGCCAGTAGTCTCGGGGCCCCGTACGAGCAGTACTTC.

On this clone: The same CDR3 is also encoded by other DNA sequences in this sample. V and J are TRBV5-6 and TRBJ2-3, with a possible D match to TRBD2 (6 bases). The length of the CDR3 is 13 residues. The ends were cut back, 0 bases at V and 5 bases at J, with 7 bases in the middle. The germline gives CDR1 SGHDT, CDR2 YYEEEE. The CDR3 reads CASSLEAGDTQYF. DNA for the CDR3: TGTGCCAGCAGCTTGGAAGCGGGAGATACGCAGTATTTT.

CDR3: CASIAVKDTQYF. CDR3 coding DNA: TGTGCCAGCATTGCGGTTAAAGATACGCAGTATTTT. V and J are TRBV2 and TRBJ2-3; no clear D. Germline V gene data show CDR1 as SNHLY and CDR2 as FYNNEI. The CDR3 runs 12 residues. The V end lost 7 bases, the J end lost 5 bases, and 10 bases lay between the germline ends.